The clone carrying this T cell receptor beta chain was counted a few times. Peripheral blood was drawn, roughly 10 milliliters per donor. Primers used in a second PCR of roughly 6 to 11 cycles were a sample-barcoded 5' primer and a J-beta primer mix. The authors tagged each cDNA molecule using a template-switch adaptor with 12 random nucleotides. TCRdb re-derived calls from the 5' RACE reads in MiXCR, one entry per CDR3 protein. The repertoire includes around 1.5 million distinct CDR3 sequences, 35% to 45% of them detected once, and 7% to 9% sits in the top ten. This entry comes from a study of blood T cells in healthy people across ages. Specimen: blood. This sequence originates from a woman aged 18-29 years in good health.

DNA for the CDR3: TGTGCCAGCAGTTACCAGATTGACCGCGGGGCCAACGTCCTGACTTTC. Translation gives CASSYQIDRGANVLTF. The gene calls are TRBV6-6 and TRBJ2-6; D is ambiguous. Germline loops: CDR1 MNHNY, CDR2 SVGAGI (reference sequence). CDR3 length: 16 residues. Trimming pared 2 bases from V and 4 bases from J, leaving 12 bases between.